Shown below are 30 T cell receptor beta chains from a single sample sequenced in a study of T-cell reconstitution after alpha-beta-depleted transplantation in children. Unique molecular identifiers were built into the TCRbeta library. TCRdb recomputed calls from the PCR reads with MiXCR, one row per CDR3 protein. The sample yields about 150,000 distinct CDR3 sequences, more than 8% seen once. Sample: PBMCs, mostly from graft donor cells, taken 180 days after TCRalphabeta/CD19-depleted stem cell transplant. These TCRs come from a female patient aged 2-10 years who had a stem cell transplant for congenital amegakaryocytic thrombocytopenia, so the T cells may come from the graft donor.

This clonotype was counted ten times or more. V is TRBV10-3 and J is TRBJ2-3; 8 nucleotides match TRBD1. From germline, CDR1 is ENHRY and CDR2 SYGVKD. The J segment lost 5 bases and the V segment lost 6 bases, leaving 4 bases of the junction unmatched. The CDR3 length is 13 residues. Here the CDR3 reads CAIRGQAGDTQYF. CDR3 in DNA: TGTGCCATCAGGGGACAGGCGGGAGATACGCAGTATTTT.

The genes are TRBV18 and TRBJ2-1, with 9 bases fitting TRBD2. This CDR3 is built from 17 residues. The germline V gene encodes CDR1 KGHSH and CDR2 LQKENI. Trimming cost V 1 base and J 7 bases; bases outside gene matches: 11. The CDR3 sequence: CASSPRIGGGAGNEQFF. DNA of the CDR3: TGTGCCAGCTCACCACGAATTGGCGGGGGGGCCGGAAATGAGCAGTTCTTC. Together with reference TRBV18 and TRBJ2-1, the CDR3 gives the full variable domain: NAGVMQNPRHLVRRRGQEARLRCSPMKGHSHVYWYRQLPEEGLKFMVYLQKENIIDESGMPKERFSAEFPKEGPSILRIQQVVRGDSAAYFCASSPRIGGGAGNEQFFGPGTRLTVL.

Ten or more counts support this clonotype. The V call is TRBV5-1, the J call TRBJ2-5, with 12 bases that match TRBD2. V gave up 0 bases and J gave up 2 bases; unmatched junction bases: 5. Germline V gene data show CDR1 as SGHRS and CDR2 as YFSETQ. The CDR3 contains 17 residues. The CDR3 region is CASSLGRLAGVQETQYF. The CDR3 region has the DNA TGCGCCAGCAGCTTGGGCCGACTAGCGGGGGTACAAGAGACCCAGTACTTC.

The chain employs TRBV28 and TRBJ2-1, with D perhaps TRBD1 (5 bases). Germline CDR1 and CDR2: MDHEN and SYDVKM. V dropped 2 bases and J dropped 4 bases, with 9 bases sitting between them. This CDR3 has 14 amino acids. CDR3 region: CASSLGAAYNEQFF. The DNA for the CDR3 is TGTGCCAGCAGTTTAGGGGCAGCGTACAATGAGCAGTTCTTC.

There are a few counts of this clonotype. CDR3 in amino acids: CASSRGALSTDTQYF. In DNA, the CDR3 is TGTGCCAGCAGCCGGGGGGCACTTTCGACAGATACGCAGTATTTT. V is TRBV7-9 and J is TRBJ2-3; TRBD2 might be the D (7 bases). The germline gives CDR1 SEHNR, CDR2 FQNEAQ (reference sequence). The V end was cut by 5 bases, the J end by 3 bases, with 15 bases between. The CDR3 covers 15 residues.

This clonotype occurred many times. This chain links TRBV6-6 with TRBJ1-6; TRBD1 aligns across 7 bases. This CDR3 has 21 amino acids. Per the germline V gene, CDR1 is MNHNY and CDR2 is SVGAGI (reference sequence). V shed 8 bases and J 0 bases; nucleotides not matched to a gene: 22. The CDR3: CASGKRDRDHQRGSYNSPLHF. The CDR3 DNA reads TGTGCCAGCGGGAAAAGAGACAGGGATCATCAGAGGGGCTCCTATAATTCACCCCTCCACTTT.

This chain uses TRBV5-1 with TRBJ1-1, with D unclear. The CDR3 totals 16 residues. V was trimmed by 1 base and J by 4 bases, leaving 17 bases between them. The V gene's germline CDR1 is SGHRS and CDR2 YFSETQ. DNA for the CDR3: TGCGCCAGCAGCTTGTCCTTCGTAAGAGCATGCACTGAAGCTTTCTTT. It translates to CASSLSFVRACTEAFF.

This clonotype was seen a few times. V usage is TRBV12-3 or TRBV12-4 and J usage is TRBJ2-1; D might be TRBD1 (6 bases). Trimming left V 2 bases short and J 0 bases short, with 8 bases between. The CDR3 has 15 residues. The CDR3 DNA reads TGTGCCAGCAGTTTAAAGGGGGACTCCTACAATGAGCAGTTCTTC. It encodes CASSLKGDSYNEQFF.

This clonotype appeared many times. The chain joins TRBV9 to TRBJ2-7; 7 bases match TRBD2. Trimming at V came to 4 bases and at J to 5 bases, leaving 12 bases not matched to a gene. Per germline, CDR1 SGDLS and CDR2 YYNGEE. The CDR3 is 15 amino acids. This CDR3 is CASSLSGGEGNEQYF. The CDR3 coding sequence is TGTGCCAGCAGCCTCAGTGGCGGGGAGGGCAACGAGCAGTACTTC.

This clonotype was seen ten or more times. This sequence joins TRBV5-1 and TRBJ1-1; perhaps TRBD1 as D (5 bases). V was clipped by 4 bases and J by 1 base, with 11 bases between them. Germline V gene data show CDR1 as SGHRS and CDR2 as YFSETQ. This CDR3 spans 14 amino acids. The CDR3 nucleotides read TGCGCCAGCAGCCCGGGACGGTCGAACACTGAAGCTTTCTTT. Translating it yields CASSPGRSNTEAFF.

CDR3: CATCQAGTDSYEQYF. The CDR3 nucleotides read TGTGCCACCTGCCAAGCCGGGACAGACTCCTACGAGCAGTACTTC. This rearrangement joins TRBV3-1 to TRBJ2-7; 7 nucleotides match TRBD1. Germline V CDR1 and CDR2: LGHDT, YNNKEL (reference sequence). The V segment lost 10 bases and the J segment 0 bases; nucleotides outside the gene matches: 12. This CDR3 has 15 residues.

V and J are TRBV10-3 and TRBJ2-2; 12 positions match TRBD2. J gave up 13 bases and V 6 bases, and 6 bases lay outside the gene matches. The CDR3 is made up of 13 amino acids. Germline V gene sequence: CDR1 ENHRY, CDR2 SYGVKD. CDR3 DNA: TGTGCCATCAGCCCCGGACTAGCGGGATGGCTGTTTTTT. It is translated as CAISPGLAGWLFF.

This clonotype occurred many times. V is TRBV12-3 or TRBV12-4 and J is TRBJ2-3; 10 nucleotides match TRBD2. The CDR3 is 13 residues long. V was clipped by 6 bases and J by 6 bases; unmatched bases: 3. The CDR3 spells CASSLSGRDTQYF. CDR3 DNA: TGTGCCAGCAGCCTTAGCGGGAGGGATACGCAGTATTTT.

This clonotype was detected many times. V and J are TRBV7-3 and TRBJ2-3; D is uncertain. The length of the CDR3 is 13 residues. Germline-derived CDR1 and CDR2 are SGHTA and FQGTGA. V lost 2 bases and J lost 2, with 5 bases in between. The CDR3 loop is CASSLPLTDTQYF. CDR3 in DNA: TGTGCCAGCAGCTTACCGCTCACAGATACGCAGTATTTT.

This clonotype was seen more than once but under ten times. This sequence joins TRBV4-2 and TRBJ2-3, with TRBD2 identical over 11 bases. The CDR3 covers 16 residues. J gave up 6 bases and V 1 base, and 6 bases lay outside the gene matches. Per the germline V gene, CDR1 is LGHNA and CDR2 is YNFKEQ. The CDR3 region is CASSQVATSGDDTQYF. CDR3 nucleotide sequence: TGTGCCAGCAGCCAAGTAGCGACTAGCGGGGATGATACGCAGTATTTT.

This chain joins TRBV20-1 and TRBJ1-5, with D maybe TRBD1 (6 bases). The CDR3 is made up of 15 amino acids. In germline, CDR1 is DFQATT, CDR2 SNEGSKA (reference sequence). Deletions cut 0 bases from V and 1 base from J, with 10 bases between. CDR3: CSARDGRGSNQPQHF. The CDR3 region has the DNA TGCAGTGCTAGAGATGGGAGGGGGAGCAATCAGCCCCAGCATTTT.

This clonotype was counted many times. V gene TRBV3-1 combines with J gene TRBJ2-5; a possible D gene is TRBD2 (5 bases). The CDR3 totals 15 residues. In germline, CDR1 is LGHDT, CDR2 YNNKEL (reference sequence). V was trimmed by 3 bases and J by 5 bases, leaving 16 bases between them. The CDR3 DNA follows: TGTGCCAGCAGCCAGCTTTCGGGAATGGGGGAGACCCAGTACTTC. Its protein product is CASSQLSGMGETQYF.

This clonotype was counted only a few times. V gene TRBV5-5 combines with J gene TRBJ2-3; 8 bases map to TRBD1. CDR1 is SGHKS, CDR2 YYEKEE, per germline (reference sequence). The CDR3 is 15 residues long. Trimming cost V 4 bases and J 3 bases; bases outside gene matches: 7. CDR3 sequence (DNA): TGTGCCAGCAGCGTGGGGACAGGTGTTACAGATACGCAGTATTTT. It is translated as CASSVGTGVTDTQYF. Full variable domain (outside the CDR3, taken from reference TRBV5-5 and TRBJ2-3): DAGVTQSPTHLIKTRGQQVTLRCSPISGHKSVSWYQQVLGQGPQFIFQYYEKEERGRGNFPDRFSARQFPNYSSELNVNALLLGDSALYLCASSVGTGVTDTQYFGPGTRLTVL.

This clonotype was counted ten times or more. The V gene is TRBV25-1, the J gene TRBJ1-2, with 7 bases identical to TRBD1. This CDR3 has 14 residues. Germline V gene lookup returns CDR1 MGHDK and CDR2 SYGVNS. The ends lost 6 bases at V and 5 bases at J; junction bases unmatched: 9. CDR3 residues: CASRGGDSVYGYTF. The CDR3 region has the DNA TGTGCCAGCAGAGGGGGGGACAGTGTATATGGCTACACCTTC.

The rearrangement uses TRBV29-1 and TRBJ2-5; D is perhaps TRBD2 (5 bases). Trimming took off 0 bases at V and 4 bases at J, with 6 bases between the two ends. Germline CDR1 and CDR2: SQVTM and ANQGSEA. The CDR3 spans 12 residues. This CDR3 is CSVEDGVETQYF. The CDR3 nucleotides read TGCAGCGTTGAAGACGGGGTAGAGACCCAGTACTTC.

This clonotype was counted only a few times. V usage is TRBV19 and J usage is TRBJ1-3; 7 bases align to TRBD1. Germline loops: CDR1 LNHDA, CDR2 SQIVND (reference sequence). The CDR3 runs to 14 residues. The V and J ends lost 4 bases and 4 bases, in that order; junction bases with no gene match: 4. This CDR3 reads CASSTTGLGNTIYF. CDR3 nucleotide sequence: TGTGCCAGTAGTACGACAGGGCTCGGAAACACCATATATTTT.

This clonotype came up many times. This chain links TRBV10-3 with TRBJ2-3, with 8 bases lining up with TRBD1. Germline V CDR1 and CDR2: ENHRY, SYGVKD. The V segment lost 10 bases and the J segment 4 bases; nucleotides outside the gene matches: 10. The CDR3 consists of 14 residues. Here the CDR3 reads CATAGTGDPDTQYF. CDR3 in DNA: TGTGCCACCGCCGGGACAGGTGACCCAGATACGCAGTATTTT.

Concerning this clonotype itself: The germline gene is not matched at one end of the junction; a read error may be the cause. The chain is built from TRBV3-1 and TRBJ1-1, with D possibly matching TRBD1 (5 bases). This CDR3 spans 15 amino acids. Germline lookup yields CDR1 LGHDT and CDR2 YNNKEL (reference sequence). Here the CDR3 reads CATSLGRGWDTEAFF. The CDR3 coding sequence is TGTGCCACCAGCCTAGGCCGGGGGTGGGACACTGAAGCTTTCTTT.

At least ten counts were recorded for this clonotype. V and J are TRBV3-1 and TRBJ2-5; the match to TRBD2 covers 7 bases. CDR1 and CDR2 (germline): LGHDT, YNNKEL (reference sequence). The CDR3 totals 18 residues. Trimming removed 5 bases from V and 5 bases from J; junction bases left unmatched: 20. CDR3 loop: CASSVRAAGDYLGETQYF. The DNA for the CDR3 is TGTGCCAGCAGCGTACGTGCCGCGGGAGACTATCTGGGTGAGACCCAGTACTTC.

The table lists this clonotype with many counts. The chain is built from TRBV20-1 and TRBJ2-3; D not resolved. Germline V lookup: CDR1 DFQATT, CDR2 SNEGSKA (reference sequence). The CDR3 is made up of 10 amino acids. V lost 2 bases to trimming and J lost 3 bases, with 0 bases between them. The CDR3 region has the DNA TGCAGTGCTAGAACAGATACGCAGTATTTT. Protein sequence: CSARTDTQYF.

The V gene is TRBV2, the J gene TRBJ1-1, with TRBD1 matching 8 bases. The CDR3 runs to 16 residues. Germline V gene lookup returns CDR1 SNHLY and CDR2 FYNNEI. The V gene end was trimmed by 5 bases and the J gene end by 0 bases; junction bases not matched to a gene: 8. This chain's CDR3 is CASSPGRGLMNTEAFF. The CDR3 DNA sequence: TGTGCCAGCAGTCCTGGCAGGGGGCTGATGAACACTGAAGCTTTCTTT.

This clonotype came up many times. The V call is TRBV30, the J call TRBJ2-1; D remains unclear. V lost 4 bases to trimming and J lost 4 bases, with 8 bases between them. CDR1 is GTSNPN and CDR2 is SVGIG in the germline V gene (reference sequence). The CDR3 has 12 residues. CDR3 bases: TGTGCCTGGACCCCCTCTTACAATGAGCAGTTCTTC. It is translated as CAWTPSYNEQFF.

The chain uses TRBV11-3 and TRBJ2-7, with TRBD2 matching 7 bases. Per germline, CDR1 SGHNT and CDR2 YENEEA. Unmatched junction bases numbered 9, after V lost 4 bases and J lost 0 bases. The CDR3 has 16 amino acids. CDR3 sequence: CASSSFGLAGSYEQYF. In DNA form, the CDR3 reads TGTGCCAGCAGCTCCTTCGGGTTAGCGGGCTCCTACGAGCAGTACTTC.

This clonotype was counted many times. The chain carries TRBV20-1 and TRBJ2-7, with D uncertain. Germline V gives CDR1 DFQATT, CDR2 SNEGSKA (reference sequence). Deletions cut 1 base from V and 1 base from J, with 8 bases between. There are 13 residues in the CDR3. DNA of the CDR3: TGCAGTGCTAGAGTGGGTTTTTCCTACGAGCAGTACTTC. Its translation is CSARVGFSYEQYF.

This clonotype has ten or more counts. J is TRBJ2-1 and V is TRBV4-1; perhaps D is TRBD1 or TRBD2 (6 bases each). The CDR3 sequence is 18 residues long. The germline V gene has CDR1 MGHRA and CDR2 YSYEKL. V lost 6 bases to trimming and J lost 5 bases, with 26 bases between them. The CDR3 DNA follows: TGCGCCAGCAGGAAAAGCGGGCTGCAGGCAGGGGCTAACAATGAGCAGTTCTTC. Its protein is CASRKSGLQAGANNEQFF.